The subject of this entry is one T cell receptor (beta chain). Its matching antigen is unknown. This entry is derived from a study of T cells in Graves' hyperthyroidism and ophthalmopathy. Germline CDR1 DFQATT, CDR2 SNEGSKA (reference sequence). CDR3 length equals 15 residues. V lost 1 base, J lost 7 bases, and 6 bases stayed unmatched. The study's findings and limits: Ophthalmopathy cases were set apart from stable hyperthyroidism by a 13 V-J model. Model predictions of ophthalmopathy came a median 6.5 months before onset.

Researchers took RNA transcripts and amplified the TCR beta CDR3 regions from them. In the first-round RT-PCR of the TCR CDR3, the HTBI primer set was used. TCRdb called the multiplex PCR reads again in MiXCR, with one record for every CDR3 protein. There are hundreds of thousands of distinct CDR3 sequences in the sample; 35% to 55% occur only once, and about 8.2% lies in the top ten. The chain is built from TRBV20-1 and TRBJ2-7; 14 nucleotides align to TRBD2. The TCR was taken from a woman under 30 with Graves' hyperthyroidism. Sequencing input: peripheral blood or thyroid tissue (not recorded which). In DNA form, the CDR3 reads TGCAGTGCTAGAGCCCCGGGACTAGCGGGAGTTGAGCAGTACTTC. Amino acid sequence: CSARAPGLAGVEQYF.